The 9 T cell receptor beta chains in this list originate from one sample, sequenced in a study of OX40 agonist ivuxolimab in advanced cancers. Library construction relied on the immunoSEQ multiplex PCR assay. TCRdb's version of the immuneACCESS table is confined to in-frame rearrangements and falls short of the full clone set. An unresolved V gene accounts for under half of the shortfall where checked; the remainder is of unknown origin. The table for this sample lists 50,000 to 65,000 clones; 88% of them were counted only once. The top ten hold approximately 5.4% of the sample. The specimen comprised CD4+ or CD8+ T cells sorted from blood, sampled in a trial of the OX40 agonist ivuxolimab. The receptor set was obtained from an adult with an advanced solid tumor such as melanoma, head and neck, liver or kidney cancer.

The CDR3: CASRKDREGETQYF. CDR3 DNA sequence: TGTGCCAGTAGAAAGGACAGGGAAGGGGAGACCCAGTACTTC. The chain links TRBV19 to TRBJ2-5, with 8 bases lining up with TRBD1. Germline trimming cut 6 bases from V and 5 bases from J; bases unmatched to any gene: 8. The CDR3 consists of 14 residues. Per germline, CDR1 LNHDA and CDR2 SQIVND (reference sequence). The full variable domain, rest sourced from reference TRBV19 and TRBJ2-5, is DGGITQSPKYLFRKEGQNVTLSCEQNLNHDAMYWYRQDPGQGLRLIYYSQIVNDFQKGDIAEGYSVSREKKESFPLTVTSAQKNPTAFYLCASRKDREGETQYFGPGTRLLVL.

The chain uses TRBV29-1 and TRBJ2-2, with a weak D call TRBD2 (6 bases). The CDR3 runs 14 residues. V was clipped by 3 bases and J by 2 bases, with 10 bases between them. The germline V gene has CDR1 SQVTM and CDR2 ANQGSEA. This CDR3 is CSVELARNTGELFF. The CDR3 DNA reads TGCAGCGTTGAGCTAGCGCGAAACACCGGGGAGCTGTTTTTT.

This clone came up once. This chain connects TRBV4-2 to TRBJ2-3; 7 nucleotides line up with TRBD2. The CDR3 loop spans 15 amino acids. The trim removed 6 bases at V and 3 bases at J, leaving 9 bases unmatched. Germline V lookup: CDR1 LGHNA, CDR2 YNFKEQ. CDR3 DNA: TGTGCCAGCAGGAGTATAGCGGGCATTACAGATACGCAGTATTTT. This encodes CASRSIAGITDTQYF.

The rearrangement joins TRBV6-1 to TRBJ1-2, with 7 bases fitting TRBD1. The trim removed 7 bases at V and 8 bases at J, leaving 13 bases unmatched. The germline V gene encodes CDR1 MNHNS and CDR2 SASEGT. The CDR3 sequence is 14 residues long. CDR3 in DNA: TGTGCCAGCACCCTAGACAGGGTGGGTGAGGGCTACACCTTC. It codes for CASTLDRVGEGYTF.

The chain carries TRBV5-1 and TRBJ2-2, with TRBD1 matching 7 bases. The ends lost 4 bases at V and 2 bases at J; junction bases unmatched: 2. Germline lookup yields CDR1 SGHRS and CDR2 YFSETQ. This CDR3 has 14 amino acids. The DNA of the CDR3 is TGCGCCAGCAGCGCAGGGGGTAACACCGGGGAGCTGTTTTTT. Translation: CASSAGGNTGELFF.

V and J are TRBV18 and TRBJ1-1, with D possibly TRBD1 on 5 matching bases. Trimming took off 5 bases at V and 1 base at J, with 8 bases between the two ends. Germline V CDR1 and CDR2: KGHSH, LQKENI. This CDR3 spans 13 amino acids. For the CDR3, the DNA is TGTGCCAGCTCATCGGACAAGAACACTGAAGCTTTCTTT. Protein: CASSSDKNTEAFF.

The chain carries TRBV6-5 and TRBJ2-7; D is uncertain. Germline V gene data show CDR1 as MNHEY and CDR2 as SVGAGI. The CDR3 runs 12 residues. V lost 11 bases and J lost 0, with 11 bases in between. CDR3 coding DNA: TGTGCCCTACGGGCCAGCTCCTACGAGCAGTACTTC. This gives the protein CALRASSYEQYF.

The rearrangement links TRBV10-3 to TRBJ2-1, with TRBD1 identical over 8 bases. V shed 6 bases and J 7 bases; nucleotides not matched to a gene: 5. The germline V gene encodes CDR1 ENHRY and CDR2 SYGVKD. This CDR3 region has 13 residues. CDR3 in DNA: TGTGCCATCAGCGATCAGGGGGCGAATGAGCAGTTCTTC. Protein: CAISDQGANEQFF.

V and J are TRBV9 and TRBJ2-3; D call uncertain. In germline, CDR1 is SGDLS, CDR2 YYNGEE. CDR3 length: 15 amino acids. V dropped 0 bases and J dropped 3 bases, with 11 bases sitting between them. The CDR3 DNA reads as TGTGCCAGCAGCGTAGATGTAGGGCCAACAGATACGCAGTATTTT. This translates into CASSVDVGPTDTQYF.